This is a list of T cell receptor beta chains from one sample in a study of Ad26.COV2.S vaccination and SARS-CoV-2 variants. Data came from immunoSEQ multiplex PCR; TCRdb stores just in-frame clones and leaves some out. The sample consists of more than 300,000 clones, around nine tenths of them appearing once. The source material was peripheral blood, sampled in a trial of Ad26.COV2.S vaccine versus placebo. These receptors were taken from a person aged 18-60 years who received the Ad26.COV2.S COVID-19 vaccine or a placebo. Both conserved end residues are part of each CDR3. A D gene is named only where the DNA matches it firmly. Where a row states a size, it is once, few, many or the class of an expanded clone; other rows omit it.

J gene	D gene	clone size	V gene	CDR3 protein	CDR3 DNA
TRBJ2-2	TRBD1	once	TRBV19	CATADRVLRANTGELFF	TGTGCCACCGCGGACAGGGTGCTTAGAGCGAACACCGGGGAGCTGTTTTTT
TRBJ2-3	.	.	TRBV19	CASSIKGGPNTQYF	TGTGCCAGTAGTATCAAGGGGGGCCCAAATACGCAGTATTTT
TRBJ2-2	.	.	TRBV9	CASSVNSYTGELFF	TGTGCCAGCAGCGTTAACAGCTACACCGGGGAGCTGTTTTTT
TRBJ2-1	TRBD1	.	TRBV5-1	CASSRTGTVNEQFF	TGCGCCAGCAGCAGAACCGGGACAGTCAATGAGCAGTTCTTC
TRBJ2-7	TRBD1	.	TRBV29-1	CSVELGTGTYEQYF	TGCAGCGTTGAGTTAGGGACAGGGACTTACGAGCAGTACTTC
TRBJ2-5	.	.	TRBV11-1	CASSPPQETQYF	TGTGCCAGCAGCCCTCCTCAAGAGACCCAGTACTTC
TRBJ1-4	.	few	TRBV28	CASSRRGAGAVEKLFF	TGTGCCAGCAGTCGCCGAGGGGCGGGGGCTGTTGAAAAACTGTTTTTT
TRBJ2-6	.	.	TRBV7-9	CASSLAGANVLTF	TGTGCCAGCAGCTTAGCTGGGGCCAACGTCCTGACTTTC
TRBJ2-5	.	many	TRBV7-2	CASSLVQETQYF	TGTGCCAGCAGCTTAGTTCAAGAGACCCAGTACTTC
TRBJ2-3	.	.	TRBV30	CAWRVWASGTDTQYF	TGTGCCTGGAGAGTATGGGCTAGCGGCACAGATACGCAGTATTTT
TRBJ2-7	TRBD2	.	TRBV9	CASSPQRLAGGYEQYF	TGTGCCAGCAGTCCCCAACGACTAGCGGGGGGGTACGAGCAGTACTTC
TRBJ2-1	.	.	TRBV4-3	CASSRGPFNYNEQFF	TGCGCCAGCAGCAGAGGACCCTTCAACTACAATGAGCAGTTCTTC
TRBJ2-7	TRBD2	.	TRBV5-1	CASSLGTSGRTPHEQYF	TGCGCCAGCAGCTTGGGGACTAGCGGGAGGACCCCCCACGAGCAGTACTTC
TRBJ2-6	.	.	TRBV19	CATSWDSGANVLTF	TGTGCCACCAGTTGGGACTCTGGGGCCAACGTCCTGACTTTC
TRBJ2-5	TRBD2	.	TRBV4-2	CASSQDRTSKETQYF	TGTGCCAGCAGCCAAGATCGGACTAGCAAAGAGACCCAGTACTTC
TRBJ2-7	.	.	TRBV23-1	CAFNQSRVIPYEQYF	TGCGCCTTCAACCAATCGAGGGTGATCCCCTACGAGCAGTACTTC
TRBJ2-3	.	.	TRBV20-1	CSARAGDTQYF	TGCAGTGCTAGAGCGGGGGATACGCAGTATTTT
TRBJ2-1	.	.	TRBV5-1	CASSLGLADLSQFF	TGCGCCAGCAGCTTGGGGTTAGCCGATCTATCCCAGTTCTTC
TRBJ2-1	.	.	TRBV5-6	CASSFGQYNEQFF	TGTGCCAGCAGCTTTGGCCAGTACAATGAGCAGTTCTTC
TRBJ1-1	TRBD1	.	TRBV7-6	CASSLGQGGMTEAFF	TGTGCCAGCAGCTTAGGACAGGGGGGGATGACTGAAGCTTTCTTT
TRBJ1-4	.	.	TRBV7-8	CASSFGLVNEKLFF	TGTGCCAGCAGCTTCGGGTTAGTTAATGAAAAACTGTTTTTT
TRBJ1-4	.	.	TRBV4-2	CASSLSRPGIATNEKLFF	TGTGCCAGCAGCCTCTCTCGTCCGGGCATTGCAACTAATGAAAAACTGTTTTTT
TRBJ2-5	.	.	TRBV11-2	CASSLGRVGETQYF	TGTGCCAGCAGCTTAGGCAGGGTCGGAGAGACCCAGTACTTC
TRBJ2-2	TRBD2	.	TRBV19	CASRTSGNTGELFF	TGTGCCAGCCGGACTAGCGGGAACACCGGGGAGCTGTTTTTT
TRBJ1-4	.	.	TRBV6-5	CASSYGDEKLFF	TGTGCCAGCAGTTACGGCGATGAAAAACTGTTTTTT
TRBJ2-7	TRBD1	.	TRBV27	CASSLAGGYEQYF	TGTGCCAGCAGTTTAGCAGGGGGCTACGAGCAGTACTTC
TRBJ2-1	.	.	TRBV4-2	CASSQDGGTAYNEQFF	TGTGCCAGCAGCCAAGATGGAGGGACAGCTTACAATGAGCAGTTCTTC
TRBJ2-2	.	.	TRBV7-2	CASSARADTGELFF	TGTGCCAGCAGCGCACGTGCTGACACCGGGGAGCTGTTTTTT
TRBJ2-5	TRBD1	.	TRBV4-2	CASSQGIGDRGGQETQYF	TGTGCCAGCAGCCAAGGTATAGGCGACAGGGGGGGACAAGAGACCCAGTACTTC
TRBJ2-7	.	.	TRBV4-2	CASSQEDRPQGSYEQYF	TGTGCCAGCAGCCAAGAGGACCGGCCACAAGGCTCCTACGAGCAGTACTTC
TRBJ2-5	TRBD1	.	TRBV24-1	CATSDLGTEETQYF	TGTGCCACCAGTGATTTAGGGACAGAAGAGACCCAGTACTTC
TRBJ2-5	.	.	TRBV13	CASSLATVQETQYF	TGTGCCAGCAGCTTAGCGACAGTCCAAGAGACCCAGTACTTC
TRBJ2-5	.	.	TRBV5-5	CASSLVGLTGRGETQYF	TGTGCCAGCAGCCTTGTTGGACTAACAGGGAGGGGAGAGACCCAGTACTTC
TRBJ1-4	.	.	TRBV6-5	CASSYMGGGWEKLFF	TGTGCCAGCAGTTATATGGGTGGGGGCTGGGAAAAACTGTTTTTT
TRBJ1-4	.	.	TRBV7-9	CASSGKGLEKLFF	TGTGCCAGCAGTGGAAAAGGGCTTGAAAAACTGTTTTTT
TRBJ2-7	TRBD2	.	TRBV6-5	CASSYSSGTEQYF	TGTGCCAGCAGTTACTCGAGCGGGACCGAGCAGTACTTC
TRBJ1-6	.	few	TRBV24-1	CATSEGDSPLHF	TGTGCCACCAGTGAGGGCGATTCACCCCTCCACTTT
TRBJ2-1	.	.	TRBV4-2	CASSQEGGWTYNEQFF	TGTGCCAGCAGCCAAGAGGGGGGCTGGACCTACAATGAGCAGTTCTTC
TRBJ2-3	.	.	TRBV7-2	CASSPSADTQYF	TGTGCCAGCAGCCCGAGTGCAGATACGCAGTATTTT
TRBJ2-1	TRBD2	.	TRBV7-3	CASSSGTSANPYNEQFF	TGTGCCAGCAGCTCAGGGACTAGCGCGAATCCTTACAATGAGCAGTTCTTC